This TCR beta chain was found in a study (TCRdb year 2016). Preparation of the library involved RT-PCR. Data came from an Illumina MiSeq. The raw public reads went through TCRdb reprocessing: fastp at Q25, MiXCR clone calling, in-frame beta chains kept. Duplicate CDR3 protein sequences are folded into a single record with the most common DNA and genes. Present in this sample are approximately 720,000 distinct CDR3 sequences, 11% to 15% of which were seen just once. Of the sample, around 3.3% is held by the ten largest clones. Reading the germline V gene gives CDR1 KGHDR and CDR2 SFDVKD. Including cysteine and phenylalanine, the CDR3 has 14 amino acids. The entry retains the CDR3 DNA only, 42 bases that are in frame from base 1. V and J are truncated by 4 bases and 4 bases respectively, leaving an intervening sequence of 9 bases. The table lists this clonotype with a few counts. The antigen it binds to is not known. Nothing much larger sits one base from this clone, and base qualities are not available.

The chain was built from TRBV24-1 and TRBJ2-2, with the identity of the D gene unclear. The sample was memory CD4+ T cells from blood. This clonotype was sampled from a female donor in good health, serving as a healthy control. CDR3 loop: CATSENRGTGELFF. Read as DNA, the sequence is TGTGCCACCAGTGAAAATCGAGGCACCGGGGAGCTGTTTTTT.